Described below is a single TCR beta chain sequence and its context. Its recognized antigen is unknown. The input lacks base qualities; no much larger clone sits a single base away. Whole blood was collected in K2EDTA tubes by collaborating institutions according to the institutions' own protocols. For TCRbeta analysis, collaborators shipped samples in one of three forms: frozen whole blood, isolated PBMCs, or DNA extracted from either of those sample types. This sample was taken from a study of blood T cell repertoires in COVID-19 (TCRdb year 2020). About the investigation overall: The collaborator samples originated in the United States, Italy and Spain and spanned the acute and convalescent phases of COVID-19. The dataset comprised deeply sampled blood TCRbeta repertoires from subjects exposed to, actively infected with, or recovered from COVID-19. Nearly every sample came with metadata listing a de-identified subject ID, COVID-19 status, age in years and sex. The prospective study material was composed of cDNA or gDNA derived from T cells, B-cell-depleted T cells, or PBMCs. Samples came from the ongoing ImmuneRACE study (first 160 participants) plus 1,254 subjects from 6 global collaborators. The repertoires were released in a freely available public database intended as a resource for research on the immune response to SARS-CoV-2. Where available, HLA class I and class II types were obtained from metadata supplied by the sample provider rather than from assay-based typing.

The immunoSEQ Assay, a bias-controlled multiplex PCR, was used to amplify TCRbeta CDR3 regions from genomic DNA. Processing in the source paper ran as follows. Nucleated cell counts per sample were estimated from amplification of reference gene primers within the assay. Sequence reads were collapsed and filtered to measure the absolute abundance of every unique TCRbeta CDR3 rearrangement. For each sample, productive Simpson clonality was calculated as the square root of Simpson's diversity index across productive rearrangements. Entries here come from immuneACCESS through TCRdb and include only in-frame sequences with V and J called. Some clones fail to appear in such tables; in the studies checked, an unresolved V gene covers under half of the shortfall, and the cause of the remainder is unknown. The DNA gave D and trimming, while V, J and clone size come from that table. The sample yields about 250,000 clones; approximately 80% were counted once. The ten largest clones take up under 30% of the sample.

The full study reports these points: The amount of clinical and demographic metadata varied by source and participant and was provided uncurated.

The material sequenced was peripheral blood. The origin of this receptor is a man in his forties with acute or convalescent COVID-19.

The CDR3 is CASSSWEAEQFF. The nucleotides read TGTGCCAGCAGCTCCTGGGAGGCTGAGCAGTTCTTC. This chain joins TRBV7-2 to TRBJ2-1; the D gene is perhaps TRBD2, from 6 matching bases. The junction shows trimming of 4 bases on V and 9 bases on J, plus 10 bases between the germline ends. The CDR3 covers 12 residues, taking in both the cysteine and the phenylalanine. Just the 36-base CDR3 DNA is kept, in frame starting at base 1. CDR1 SGHTA and CDR2 FQGNSA were looked up in the germline V gene. Full variable domain (CDR3 extended with the reference TRBV7-2 and TRBJ2-1 proteins): GAGVSQSPSNKVTEKGKDVELRCDPISGHTALYWYRQSLGQGLEFLIYFQGNSAPDKSGLPSDRFSAERTGGSVSTLTIQRTQQEDSAVYLCASSSWEAEQFFGPGTRLTVL.